Listed below are T cell receptor beta chains from one sample, sequenced in a study of T cell responses to AZD1222 COVID-19 vaccine. Assay: immunoSEQ multiplex PCR; the TCRdb copy retains only in-frame clones and omits some. This sample has roughly 180,000 clones, with over 80% found just once. The specimen comprised peripheral blood, sampled 28 days after the second dose of the MenACWY control vaccine. The receptors were gathered from an adult who received the MenACWY meningococcal vaccine as a control. Both conserved end residues are part of each CDR3. Fields, in order: D gene, clone size, CDR3 length, V gene, J gene, CDR3 DNA, CDR3 protein. D genes are given only for firm matches. Expanded clones are given a class, and other clones once, few, many or no size at all.

>TRBD1|NA|14|TRBV18|TRBJ1-5
TGTGCCAGCTCACCCGGGACAGGCTATCAGCCCCAGCATTTT
CASSPGTGYQPQHF
>NA|NA|13|TRBV28|TRBJ1-5
TGTGCCAGCAGTTCTCCAGGAGGCCAGCCCCAGCATTTT
CASSSPGGQPQHF
>NA|NA|13|TRBV6-6|TRBJ1-1
TGTGCCAGCAGTTGGGACGGACGAACTGAAGCTTTCTTT
CASSWDGRTEAFF
>NA|NA|14|TRBV6-2/TRBV6-3|TRBJ1-2
TGTGCCAGCAGTTACTCGAACAGCTACTATGGCTACACCTTC
CASSYSNSYYGYTF
>NA|once|15|TRBV10-3|TRBJ2-1
TGTGCCATCAGTGAGTCGATATATCAAAACAATGAGCAGTTCTTC
CAISESIYQNNEQFF
>NA|NA|13|TRBV29-1|TRBJ1-4
TGCAGCGTCCGAGGTCGAGGGGATGAAAAACTGTTTTTT
CSVRGRGDEKLFF
>NA|NA|17|TRBV24-1|TRBJ2-6
TGTGCCACCAGTGATTCGGTCAGCTACTCTGGGGCCAACGTCCTGACTTTC
CATSDSVSYSGANVLTF
>NA|NA|17|TRBV6-1|TRBJ2-6
TGTGCCAGCAGTGCAAAACAGGCAAGCTCTGGGGCCAACGTCCTGACTTTC
CASSAKQASSGANVLTF
>TRBD2|few|17|TRBV4-1|TRBJ2-3
TGCGCCAGCAGCCAAGCGCTAGCGGGGGTCTCCACAGATACGCAGTATTTT
CASSQALAGVSTDTQYF
>TRBD1|NA|15|TRBV4-3|TRBJ1-2
TGCGCCAGCAGCCACCTAGGGGTACAGGGGGCTGGCTACACCTTC
CASSHLGVQGAGYTF
>TRBD2|NA|15|TRBV5-1|TRBJ2-1
TGCGCCAGCAGCTTAGGACTAGCGGGGGGGCGTGAGCAGTTCTTC
CASSLGLAGGREQFF
>TRBD2|few|15|TRBV7-2|TRBJ2-2
TGTGCCAGCAGCCAGACTAGCGGGGGAGTCGGGGAGCTGTTTTTT
CASSQTSGGVGELFF
>NA|NA|15|TRBV19|TRBJ2-3
TGTGCCAGTAGTGGGCCGCGGTGGTTAACAGATACGCAGTATTTT
CASSGPRWLTDTQYF
>TRBD2|NA|18|TRBV7-9|TRBJ2-4
TGTGCCAGCAGCAATTCTAGCGGGGGGGCGAGATCCAAAAACATTCAGTACTTC
CASSNSSGGARSKNIQYF
>NA|NA|16|TRBV11-1|TRBJ2-5
TGTGCCAGCAGCCCGAGTAAAATGGGCCCGAGGGAGACCCAGTACTTC
CASSPSKMGPRETQYF
>NA|once|11|TRBV30|TRBJ1-2
TGTGCCTGGAGTGGGGGACGGGGCTACACCTTC
CAWSGGRGYTF
>TRBD1|NA|15|TRBV6-1|TRBJ1-1
TGTGCCAGCAGTGAAACGACAGGGGAGAACACTGAAGCTTTCTTT
CASSETTGENTEAFF